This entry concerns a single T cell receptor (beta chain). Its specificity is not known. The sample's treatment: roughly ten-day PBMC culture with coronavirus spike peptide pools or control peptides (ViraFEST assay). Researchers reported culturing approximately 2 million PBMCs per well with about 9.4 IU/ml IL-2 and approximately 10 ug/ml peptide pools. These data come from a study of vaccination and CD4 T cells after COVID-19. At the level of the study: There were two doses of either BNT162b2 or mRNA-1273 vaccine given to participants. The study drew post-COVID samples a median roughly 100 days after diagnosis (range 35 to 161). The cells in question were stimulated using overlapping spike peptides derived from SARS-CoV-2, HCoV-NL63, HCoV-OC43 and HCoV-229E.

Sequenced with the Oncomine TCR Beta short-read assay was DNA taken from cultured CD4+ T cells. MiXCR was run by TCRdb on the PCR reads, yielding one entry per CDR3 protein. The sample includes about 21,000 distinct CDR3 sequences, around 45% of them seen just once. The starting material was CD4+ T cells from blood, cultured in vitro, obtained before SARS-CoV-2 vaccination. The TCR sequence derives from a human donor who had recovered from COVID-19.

The CDR3 loop reads CSASFVQNTGELFF. CDR3 coding DNA: TGCAGTGCTAGTTTCGTCCAGAACACCGGGGAGCTGTTTTTT. The chain is built from TRBV20-1 and TRBJ2-2; D is unclear. The CDR3 has 14 amino acids. V was shortened by 3 bases and J by 1 base, with 9 bases between the two germline ends. From germline, CDR1 is DFQATT and CDR2 SNEGSKA (reference sequence).